This TCR beta chain came from a study of blood T cell repertoires in COVID-19. Study background: Material from acute and convalescent COVID-19 was sourced from the United States, Italy and Spain. The cDNA or gDNA used as material had been derived from T cells, B-cell-depleted T cells, or PBMCs.

Followed over time, Seattle patients had been enrolled while infection was active. The CDR3 sequence is 16 residues long. Germline CDR1 reads SGDLS; CDR2 reads YYNGEE. The ends were cut back, 4 bases at V and 3 bases at J, with 18 bases in the middle. Profiling relied on immunoSEQ multiplex PCR, and the TCRdb table lists in-frame clones only, not all of them. The sample shows approximately 120,000 clones, 90% to 95% of them seen only once. The rearrangement uses TRBV9 and TRBJ2-3; possibly TRBD1 for D (5 bases). Material: peripheral blood. The source of this sequence is a man aged 50 to 60 with COVID-19, enrolled during active disease. CDR3 protein: CASSFTLQGPTDTQYF. The CDR3 DNA sequence: TGTGCCAGCAGCTTCACCCTTCAGGGTCCGACAGATACGCAGTATTTT.